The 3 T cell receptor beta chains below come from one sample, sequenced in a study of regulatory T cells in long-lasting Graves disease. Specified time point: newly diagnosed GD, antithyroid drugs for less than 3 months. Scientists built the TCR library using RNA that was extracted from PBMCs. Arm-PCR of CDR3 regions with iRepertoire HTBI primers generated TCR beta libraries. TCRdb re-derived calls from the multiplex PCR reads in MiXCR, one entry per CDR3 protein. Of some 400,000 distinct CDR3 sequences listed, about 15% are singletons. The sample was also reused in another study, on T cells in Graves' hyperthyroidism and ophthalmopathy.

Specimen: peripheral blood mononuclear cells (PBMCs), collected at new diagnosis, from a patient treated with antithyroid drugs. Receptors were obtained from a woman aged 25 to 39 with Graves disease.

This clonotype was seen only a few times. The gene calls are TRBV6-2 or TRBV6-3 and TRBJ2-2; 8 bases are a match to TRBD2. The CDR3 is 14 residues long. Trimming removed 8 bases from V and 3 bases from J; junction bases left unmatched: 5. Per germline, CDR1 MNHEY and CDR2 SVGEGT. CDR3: CASLPGGHTGELFF. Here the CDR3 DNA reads TGTGCCAGCTTGCCGGGAGGGCACACCGGGGAGCTGTTTTTT.

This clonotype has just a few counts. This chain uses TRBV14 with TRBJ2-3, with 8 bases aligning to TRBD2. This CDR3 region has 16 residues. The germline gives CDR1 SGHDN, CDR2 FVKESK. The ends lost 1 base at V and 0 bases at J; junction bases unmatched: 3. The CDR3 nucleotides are TGTGCCAGCAGCCAAGTCTCGGGAGGGAGCACAGATACGCAGTATTTT. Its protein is CASSQVSGGSTDTQYF.

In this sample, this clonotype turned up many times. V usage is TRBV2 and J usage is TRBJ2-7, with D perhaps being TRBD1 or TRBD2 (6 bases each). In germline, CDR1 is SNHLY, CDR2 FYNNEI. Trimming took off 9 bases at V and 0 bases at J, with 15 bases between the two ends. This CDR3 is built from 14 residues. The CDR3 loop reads CASYEGGPSYEQYF. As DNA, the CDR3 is TGTGCCAGTTATGAAGGGGGGCCCTCCTACGAGCAGTACTTC.